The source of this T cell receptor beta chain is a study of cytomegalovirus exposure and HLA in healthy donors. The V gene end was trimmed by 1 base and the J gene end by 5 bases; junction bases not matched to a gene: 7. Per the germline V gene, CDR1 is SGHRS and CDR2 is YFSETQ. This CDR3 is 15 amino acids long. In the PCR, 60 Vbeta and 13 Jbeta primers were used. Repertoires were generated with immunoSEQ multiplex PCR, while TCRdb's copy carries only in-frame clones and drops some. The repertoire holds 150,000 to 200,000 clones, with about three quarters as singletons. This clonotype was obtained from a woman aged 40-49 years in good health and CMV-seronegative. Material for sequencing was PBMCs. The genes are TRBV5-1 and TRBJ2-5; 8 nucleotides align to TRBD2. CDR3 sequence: CASSLRGGGLETQYF. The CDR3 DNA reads TGCGCCAGCAGCTTGAGGGGCGGGGGGCTTGAGACCCAGTACTTC.